This T cell receptor beta chain came from a study of OX40 agonist ivuxolimab in advanced cancers. Repertoires were generated with immunoSEQ multiplex PCR, while TCRdb's copy carries only in-frame clones and drops some. The sample shows 65,000 to 95,000 clones, around 89% of them seen only once. Germline V gives CDR1 SGHRS, CDR2 YFSETQ. The CDR3 extends over 14 amino acids. Concerning this clone: At one end the junction does not follow the germline gene, possibly because of a read error.

Material: CD4+ or CD8+ T cells sorted from blood, obtained in a trial of the OX40 agonist ivuxolimab. This chain connects TRBV5-1 to TRBJ2-1; the D gene could be TRBD1 or TRBD2 (5 bases each). This TCR derives from an adult with an advanced solid tumor such as melanoma, head and neck, liver or kidney cancer. For the CDR3, the DNA is TGCGCCAGCGGCTTGCAGGGAGCCTACAATGAGCAGTTCTTC. Amino acids: CASGLQGAYNEQFF. The full variable domain, in which reference TRBV5-1 and TRBJ2-1 provide the parts outside the CDR3, is KAGVTQTPRYLIKTRGQQVTLSCSPISGHRSVSWYQQTPGQGLQFLFEYFSETQRNKGNFPGRFSGRQFSNSRSEMNVSTLELGDSALYLCASGLQGAYNEQFFGPGTRLTVL.